This TCR beta chain was documented in a study of vaccination effects on CD4 cells after COVID-19. Study context: Around 2.2 million PBMC were seeded per well and grown in the presence of around 10 IU/ml IL-2 and roughly 9.9 ug/ml peptides. Whole-study findings and limits: Marked clonal contraction was seen late after vaccination (in both infection- and vaccine-induced clones).

This clone was seen only once. Its antigen is as yet unknown. The V end lost 7 bases, the J end lost 2 bases, and 14 bases lay between the germline ends. Looked up from germline, CDR1 is SGHNT and CDR2 is YENEEA. This CDR3 has 14 residues. Subsequent to roughly 10 days of culture, CD4+ T cells were isolated. Participants got two doses of BNT162b2 or mRNA-1273 vaccine. Vaccine recipients, nucleocapsid antibody negative, had no prior SARS-CoV-2 infection. Profiling relied on immunoSEQ multiplex PCR, and the TCRdb table lists in-frame clones only, not all of them. Counted here are approximately 37,000 clones, around 66% occurring once; the ten biggest clones make up 6.5% to 8.5%.

V is TRBV11-3 and J is TRBJ1-1, with TRBD1 as a possible D gene (6 bases). The input for sequencing was CD4+ T cells from PBMCs cultured without peptide, taken after COVID-19 vaccination. This TCR was recovered from a human donor who received a COVID-19 vaccine. The CDR3 nucleotides are TGTGCCAGCACCTGGAAGGACAGAAACACTGAAGCTTTCTTT. Its translation is CASTWKDRNTEAFF.